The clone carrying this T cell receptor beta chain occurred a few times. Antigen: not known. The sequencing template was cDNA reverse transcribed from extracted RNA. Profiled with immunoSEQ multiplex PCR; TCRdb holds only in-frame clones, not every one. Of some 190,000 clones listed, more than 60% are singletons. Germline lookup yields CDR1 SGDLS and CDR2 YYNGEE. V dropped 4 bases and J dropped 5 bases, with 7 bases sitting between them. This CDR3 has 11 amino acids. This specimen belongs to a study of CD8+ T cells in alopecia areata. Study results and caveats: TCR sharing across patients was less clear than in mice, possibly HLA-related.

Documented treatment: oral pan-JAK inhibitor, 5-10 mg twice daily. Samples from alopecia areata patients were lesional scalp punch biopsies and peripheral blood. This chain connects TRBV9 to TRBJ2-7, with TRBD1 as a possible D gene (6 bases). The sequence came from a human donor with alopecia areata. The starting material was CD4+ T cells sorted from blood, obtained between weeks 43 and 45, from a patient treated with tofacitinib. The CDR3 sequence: CASSNRDEQYF. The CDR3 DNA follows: TGTGCCAGCAGCAACAGGGACGAGCAGTACTTC. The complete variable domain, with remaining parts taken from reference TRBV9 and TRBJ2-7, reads DSGVTQTPKHLITATGQRVTLRCSPRSGDLSVYWYQQSLDQGLQFLIQYYNGEERAKGNILERFSAQQFPDLHSELNLSSLELGDSALYFCASSNRDEQYFGPGTRLTVT.